This entry lists 9 T cell receptor beta chains sequenced from one sample in a study of OX40 agonist ivuxolimab in advanced cancers. The library came from the immunoSEQ multiplex PCR assay. In TCRdb, the immuneACCESS table is reduced to in-frame sequences with V and J assigned. These tables do not hold every clone; where another copy was compared, an unresolved V gene accounts for under half, and the others remain unexplained. Here the sample has 55,000 to 70,000 clones; more than 75% occur a single time. The top ten clones comprise about 5.1% of the sample. The specimen was CD4+ or CD8+ T cells sorted from blood, collected in a trial of the OX40 agonist ivuxolimab. The receptors come from an adult with an advanced solid tumor such as melanoma, head and neck, liver or kidney cancer.

The J gene is TRBJ2-1, the V gene TRBV19; no definite D call. The CDR3 loop spans 17 amino acids. V lost 5 bases and J lost 0, with 17 bases in between. Germline-derived CDR1 and CDR2 are LNHDA and SQIVND (reference sequence). The CDR3 is CASSLLGRSSSYNEQFF. DNA of the CDR3: TGTGCCAGTAGTCTCCTCGGGCGGTCCAGCTCCTACAATGAGCAGTTCTTC.

V gene TRBV4-1 combines with J gene TRBJ1-5, with D possibly TRBD1 on 5 matching bases. Per the germline V gene, CDR1 is MGHRA and CDR2 is YSYEKL. V lost 0 bases, J lost 7 bases, and 16 bases lay in between. This CDR3 is built from 16 residues. CDR3 in amino acids: CASSQEGTGTGQPQHF. DNA of the CDR3: TGCGCCAGCAGCCAAGAGGGGACGGGAACGGGGCAGCCCCAGCATTTT.

V usage is TRBV28 and J usage is TRBJ2-7, with D possibly TRBD1 on 5 matching bases. The CDR3 length is 14 residues. V gave up 2 bases and J gave up 2 bases, with 10 bases separating them. Germline V gene sequence: CDR1 MDHEN, CDR2 SYDVKM. The CDR3 loop reads CASSLPDTAYEQYF. The CDR3 nucleotides read TGTGCCAGCAGTTTACCGGACACAGCCTACGAGCAGTACTTC.

CDR3 DNA: TGTGCCAGCCGGACTAGCGGTCGGGGGGAGGGGGAGACCCAGTACTTC. It specifies CASRTSGRGEGETQYF. V and J are TRBV19 and TRBJ2-5, with TRBD2 matching over 10 bases. The CDR3 is 16 amino acids. V was clipped by 9 bases and J by 5 bases; unmatched bases: 15. CDR1 LNHDA and CDR2 SQIVND come from the germline V gene (reference sequence).

This sequence joins TRBV11-2 and TRBJ2-7; 12 bases map to TRBD2. Germline trimming cut 2 bases from V and 2 bases from J; bases unmatched to any gene: 4. Germline CDR1 SGHAT, CDR2 FQNNGV. The length of the CDR3 is 16 residues. This CDR3 reads CASSLRLAGETYEQYF. Here the CDR3 DNA reads TGTGCCAGCAGCTTACGACTAGCGGGAGAGACCTACGAGCAGTACTTC.

A note on this clone: The junction and the germline gene differ at one end; a read error may be behind it. J is TRBJ2-7 and V is TRBV30; TRBD2 agrees at 7 bases. Germline CDR1 and CDR2: GTSNPN and SVGIG (reference sequence). The CDR3 is made up of 13 amino acids. The CDR3 DNA reads as TGTGCCTGGAGTATAGCGGGTTCCTACAAGCAGTACTTC. Translated: CAWSIAGSYKQYF.

This clone was seen a few times. The rearrangement uses TRBV9 and TRBJ2-3; TRBD1 aligns across 8 bases. V was clipped by 4 bases and J by 2 bases; unmatched bases: 9. The CDR3 is made up of 16 amino acids. Germline V gene lookup returns CDR1 SGDLS and CDR2 YYNGEE. The CDR3 protein is CASSLRTGPSTDTQYF. In DNA, the CDR3 is TGTGCCAGCAGCCTCCGGACAGGGCCCTCCACAGATACGCAGTATTTT.

The chain is built from TRBV7-6 and TRBJ2-3; unclear D gene. The germline V gene encodes CDR1 SGHVS and CDR2 FNYEAQ. The CDR3 loop spans 16 amino acids. The V end lost 1 base, the J end lost 2 bases, and 13 bases lay between the germline ends. CDR3 sequence: CASSLDSGYDTDTQYF. Written as DNA, the CDR3 is TGTGCCAGCAGCTTAGATTCCGGTTACGACACAGATACGCAGTATTTT.

The chain employs TRBV7-8 and TRBJ2-3; D uncertain. This CDR3 has 13 amino acids. Germline values: CDR1 SGHVS, CDR2 FQNEAQ. Trimming pared 8 bases from V and 2 bases from J, leaving 11 bases between. CDR3 region: CASCLGITDTQYF. The CDR3 DNA follows: TGTGCCAGCTGCCTTGGAATCACAGATACGCAGTATTTT.